The T cell receptor beta chain described here comes from a study of blood T cell repertoires in COVID-19. Study-level information: Whether acute or convalescent, the COVID-19 samples came from the United States, Italy and Spain. Sample material is recorded as cDNA or gDNA derived from T cells, B-cell-depleted T cells, or PBMCs.

V lost 4 bases and J lost 4, with 17 bases in between. The CDR3 consists of 16 residues. CDR1 and CDR2 (germline): MNHNS, SASEGT. The authors' processing: Amplified reference gene primers provided the basis for estimating nucleated cell counts. This table comes from immunoSEQ multiplex PCR, and its TCRdb copy is limited to in-frame clones, with some not included. V, J and clone size are taken as reported in that table, and D and trimming were inferred from the DNA itself. The sample holds 90,000 to 150,000 clones, 85% seen once. The chain uses TRBV6-1 and TRBJ1-5, with D unresolved. Sequenced: peripheral blood. The origin of this receptor is a man older than 75 with acute or convalescent COVID-19. CDR3: CASSGRTQTTNQPQHF. CDR3 bases: TGTGCCAGCAGTGGTAGGACTCAAACAACGAATCAGCCCCAGCATTTT.